Shown below are 20 T cell receptor beta chains from a single sample sequenced in a study of T cell repertoires in cytomegalovirus infection. TCRdb independently ran MiXCR on the reads; one entry per CDR3 protein. The profile shows tens of thousands of distinct CDR3 sequences, approximately 22% of them singletons. The antigens of these receptors remain unknown. Sample: CD8+ T cells from cultured PBMCs, taken from culture after CMV antigen stimulation. Source of these receptors: a human donor in good health (CMV status not recorded). Some clones in this sample may be carry-over from other donors' samples.

The chain joins TRBV27 to TRBJ2-7, with 10 bases matching TRBD1. The CDR3 consists of 14 residues. Unmatched junction bases numbered 2, after V lost 0 bases and J lost 6 bases. The germline V gene encodes CDR1 MNHEY and CDR2 SMNVEV (reference sequence). CDR3 nucleotide sequence: TGTGCCAGCAGTTTATCCGGGACAGGGGCCGAGCAGTACTTC. This gives the protein CASSLSGTGAEQYF.

This clonotype has only one observation. The chain couples TRBV11-2 to TRBJ2-7; D could derive from TRBD1 or TRBD2 (6 bases each). This CDR3 has 15 amino acids. Per germline, CDR1 SGHAT and CDR2 FQNNGV. Trimming took 4 bases from V and 6 from J, leaving 19 bases between them. CDR3 nucleotides: TGTGCCAGCAGCTGGGAGGAGTCAGGGGACCGCGAGCAGTACTTC. Amino acids: CASSWEESGDREQYF.

This rearrangement joins TRBV10-3 to TRBJ1-2, with D tentatively TRBD1 (5 bases). V gave up 2 bases and J gave up 3 bases, with 16 bases separating them. The CDR3 runs to 16 residues. CDR1 is ENHRY and CDR2 is SYGVKD in the germline V gene. In DNA form, the CDR3 reads TGTGCCATCAGTGAGCGGGGAAGGGGATTGGACTATGGCTACACCTTC. This gives the protein CAISERGRGLDYGYTF.

V usage is TRBV7-2 and J usage is TRBJ2-5; D might be TRBD1 (5 bases). This CDR3 contains 15 residues. Germline V gene lookup returns CDR1 SGHTA and CDR2 FQGNSA. The V and J ends lost 2 bases and 5 bases respectively, with 15 bases between them. In DNA form, the CDR3 reads TGTGCCAGCAGCTTACCGCGCAGGGAAAGGGAGACCCAGTACTTC. As protein: CASSLPRRERETQYF.

The chain employs TRBV7-2 and TRBJ2-5, with 9 bases identical to TRBD2. The CDR3 sequence is 16 residues long. Germline V lookup: CDR1 SGHTA, CDR2 FQGNSA. The trim removed 1 base at V and 4 bases at J, leaving 7 bases unmatched. CDR3 bases: TGTGCCAGCAGCTTAGATCTGGCGGGGGGGCGAGAGACCCAGTACTTC. This sequence encodes CASSLDLAGGRETQYF.

A few counts support this clonotype. J is TRBJ2-2 and V is TRBV15, with D hard to call. The CDR3 spans 11 residues. Germline V lookup: CDR1 LNHNV, CDR2 YYDKDF (reference sequence). Trimming took 5 bases from V and 7 from J, leaving 5 bases between them. The DNA of the CDR3 is TGTGCCACCAGCCCTGGCGGGGAGCTGTTTTTT. It specifies CATSPGGELFF.

This clonotype was picked up many times. This rearrangement joins TRBV12-3 or TRBV12-4 to TRBJ2-1, with D uncertain. V lost 6 bases and J lost 16, with 16 bases in between. The CDR3 covers 11 residues. CDR3 sequence reads: CASRQTGESFF. The DNA for the CDR3 is TGTGCCAGCAGACAGACTGGGGAAAGCTTCTTC.

This clonotype was counted between two and nine times. The rearrangement joins TRBV6-2 or TRBV6-3 to TRBJ2-2, with D maybe TRBD1 (6 bases). Germline CDR1 is MNHEY and CDR2 is SVGEGT. V was trimmed by 0 bases and J by 4 bases, leaving 12 bases between them. CDR3 length: 16 amino acids. The CDR3 nucleotides read TGTGCCAGCAGTTACTCCAGGACAGCCTTCACCGGGGAGCTGTTTTTT. Translation gives CASSYSRTAFTGELFF.

This clonotype showed up just a few times. The chain uses TRBV11-1 and TRBJ2-7; 8 bases map to TRBD1. The junction had 9 bases not matched to a gene; V was cut back by 4 bases and J by 4 bases. Germline loops: CDR1 SGHAT, CDR2 FQDESV (reference sequence). CDR3 size: 15 residues. In nucleotides, the CDR3 is TGTGCCAGCAGCTCCCGACAGGGGAAGGGGTACGAGCAGTACTTC. Protein sequence: CASSSRQGKGYEQYF.

The V and J genes are TRBV7-9 and TRBJ1-1, with D hard to call. The CDR3 is 13 residues long. V was shortened by 3 bases and J by 5 bases, with 10 bases between the two germline ends. Germline V gives CDR1 SEHNR, CDR2 FQNEAQ (reference sequence). The CDR3 DNA sequence: TGTGCCAGCAGCTTGGAGGGTCGAACTGAAGCTTTCTTT. Translating gives CASSLEGRTEAFF.

V usage is TRBV7-9 and J usage is TRBJ1-1, with D possibly being TRBD1 (6 bases). Trimming removed 1 base at V and 1 base at J, with 10 bases between. The CDR3 spans 15 residues. Germline loops: CDR1 SEHNR, CDR2 FQNEAQ (reference sequence). CDR3 sequence: CASSLDTGRNTEAFF. For the CDR3, the DNA is TGTGCCAGCAGCTTAGATACAGGGAGGAACACTGAAGCTTTCTTT.

The sample holds one count of this clonotype. The rearrangement joins TRBV6-6 to TRBJ2-4; D may match TRBD1 or TRBD2 (5 bases each). With 2 bases removed from V and 0 bases from J, the gap between germline ends came to 14 bases. The germline V gene encodes CDR1 MNHNY and CDR2 SVGAGI (reference sequence). The CDR3 has 17 amino acids. CDR3 amino acids: CASSYPNGTLAKNIQYF. The DNA of the CDR3 is TGTGCCAGCAGTTACCCGAACGGGACGCTAGCCAAAAACATTCAGTACTTC.

The V and J genes are TRBV7-6 and TRBJ2-3, with 9 bases matching TRBD1. The CDR3 has 16 amino acids. V shed 5 bases, J shed 4 bases, and the junction held 10 bases outside the gene matches. Germline assignment: CDR1 SGHVS and CDR2 FNYEAQ. CDR3 protein: CASSAGTGIGADTQYF. In nucleotides, the CDR3 is TGTGCCAGCAGCGCCGGGACAGGGATCGGTGCAGATACGCAGTATTTT.

The CDR3 region has the DNA TGTGCCAGCAGCCTTGGACGCGGCAACACCGGGGAGCTGTTTTTT. Translated: CASSLGRGNTGELFF. The chain is built from TRBV7-9 and TRBJ2-2; D gene unclear. Per the germline V gene, CDR1 is SEHNR and CDR2 is FQNEAQ (reference sequence). Deletions cut 5 bases from V and 2 bases from J, with 12 bases between. This CDR3 comprises 15 residues. The whole variable domain, filled in from reference TRBV7-9 and TRBJ2-2, reads DTGVSQNPRHKITKRGQNVTFRCDPISEHNRLYWYRQTLGQGPEFLTYFQNEAQLEKSRLLSDRFSAERPKGSFSTLEIQRTEQGDSAMYLCASSLGRGNTGELFFGEGSRLTVL.

With regard to this clonotype: A much larger clone differs by one base, so this may be a read error. The chain employs TRBV7-8 and TRBJ1-1; D is undetermined. V lost 8 bases and J lost 0, with 16 bases in between. The CDR3 is 15 residues long. Germline CDR1 is SGHVS and CDR2 is FQNEAQ. CDR3 in DNA: TGTGCCAGCTTAGGCCCAGAGTACATGAACACTGAAGCTTTCTTT. It is translated as CASLGPEYMNTEAFF.

This clonotype was observed a few times. The V call is TRBV12-3 or TRBV12-4, the J call TRBJ1-5, with D maybe TRBD1 (5 bases). CDR3 length: 15 residues. Trimming pared 4 bases from V and 3 bases from J, leaving 13 bases between. The CDR3 here is CASSSGTVVNQPQHF. CDR3 DNA: TGTGCCAGCAGTTCCGGGACGGTAGTCAATCAGCCCCAGCATTTT.

This clonotype was observed a handful of times. The chain is built from TRBV29-1 and TRBJ1-2, with no clear D. Trimming pared 5 bases from V and 3 bases from J, leaving 7 bases between. This CDR3 contains 11 residues. Germline V CDR1 and CDR2: SQVTM, ANQGSEA. CDR3: CSVRVDYGYTF. The CDR3 nucleotides are TGCAGCGTTCGTGTGGACTATGGCTACACCTTC.

This clonotype was seen a few times. The chain couples TRBV19 to TRBJ1-1; D perhaps matches TRBD1 (5 bases). There are 15 residues in the CDR3. The V and J ends lost 5 bases and 0 bases respectively, with 13 bases between them. CDR1 and CDR2 (germline): LNHDA, SQIVND (reference sequence). The CDR3 DNA is TGTGCCAGTAGTTACAGGACCGTCATGAACACTGAAGCTTTCTTT. Protein: CASSYRTVMNTEAFF.

The genes are TRBV12-3 or TRBV12-4 and TRBJ1-1; the D is unclear. The ends were cut back, 3 bases at V and 6 bases at J, with 2 bases in the middle. The CDR3 spans 10 residues. The CDR3 region has the DNA TGTGCCAGCAGTTTGTCTGAAGCTTTCTTT. Protein product: CASSLSEAFF.

The chain is built from TRBV7-6 and TRBJ1-1; D is perhaps TRBD1 (5 bases). Germline CDR1 is SGHVS and CDR2 is FNYEAQ. The CDR3 spans 14 residues. The V end was cut by 1 base, the J end by 5 bases, with 11 bases between. The CDR3 spells CASSLEQGGTEAFF. In DNA form, the CDR3 reads TGTGCCAGCAGCTTAGAGCAGGGTGGGACTGAAGCTTTCTTT.